The T cell receptor beta chain under discussion was sequenced for a study of response to subunit inactivated influenza vaccine. TCRdb itself ran the RT-PCR reads through MiXCR, one entry per CDR3 protein. The top ten clones hold around 2.8% of a sample with about 540,000 distinct CDR3 sequences, around 25% of them seen once. This CDR3 is 18 amino acids long. The germline V gene has CDR1 SGHAT and CDR2 FQNNGV. Trimming removed 2 bases at V and 4 bases at J, with 22 bases between. This sample also belongs to another study, concerning T cells expressing NK-cell markers. From that second work: 5'RACE template switching with UMIs generated TCR beta cDNA. The eight sequenced donors comprised seven who were HCMV-seropositive and one who was seronegative. Sorting was restricted to alpha-beta TCR T cells by an anti-gamma-delta TCR antibody in several experiments. Dominant NKG2C+ clonotypes were found to form roughly 1.0-7.5% of CD8+ T cells in more than five donors. Unclear, still, was the HCMV specificity of the expanded NKG2C+ T cell clones.

The rearrangement uses TRBV11-2 and TRBJ2-3; possibly TRBD2 for D (6 bases). This TCR was sampled from a man aged 50-59 years who received an inactivated influenza vaccine. The sequences come from CD4+ T cells sorted from PBMCs, collected 12 days after vaccination. The CDR3 DNA sequence: TGTGCCAGCAGCTTACCTCAGGGTCTGGGGGGAGAATCAGATACGCAGTATTTT. Translating gives CASSLPQGLGGESDTQYF. The complete variable domain, with remaining parts taken from reference TRBV11-2 and TRBJ2-3, reads EAGVAQSPRYKIIEKRQSVAFWCNPISGHATLYWYQQILGQGPKLLIQFQNNGVVDDSQLPKDRFSAERLKGVDSTLKIQPAKLEDSAVYLCASSLPQGLGGESDTQYFGPGTRLTVL.